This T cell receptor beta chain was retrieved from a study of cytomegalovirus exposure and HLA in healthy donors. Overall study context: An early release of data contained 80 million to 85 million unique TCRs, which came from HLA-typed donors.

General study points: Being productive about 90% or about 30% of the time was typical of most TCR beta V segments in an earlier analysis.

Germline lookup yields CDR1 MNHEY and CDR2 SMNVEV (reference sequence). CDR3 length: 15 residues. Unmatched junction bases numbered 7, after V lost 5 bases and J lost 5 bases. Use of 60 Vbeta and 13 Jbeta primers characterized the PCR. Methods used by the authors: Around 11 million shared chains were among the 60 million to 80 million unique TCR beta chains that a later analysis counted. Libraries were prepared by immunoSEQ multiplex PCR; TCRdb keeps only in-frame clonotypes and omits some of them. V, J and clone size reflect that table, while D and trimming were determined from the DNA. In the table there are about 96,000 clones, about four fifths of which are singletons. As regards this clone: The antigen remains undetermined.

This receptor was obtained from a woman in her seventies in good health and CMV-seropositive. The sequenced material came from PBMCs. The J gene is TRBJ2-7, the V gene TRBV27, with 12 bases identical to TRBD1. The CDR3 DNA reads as TGTGCCAGCAGTCCGGGGGACAGGGGGCGCGACGAGCAGTACTTC. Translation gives CASSPGDRGRDEQYF.